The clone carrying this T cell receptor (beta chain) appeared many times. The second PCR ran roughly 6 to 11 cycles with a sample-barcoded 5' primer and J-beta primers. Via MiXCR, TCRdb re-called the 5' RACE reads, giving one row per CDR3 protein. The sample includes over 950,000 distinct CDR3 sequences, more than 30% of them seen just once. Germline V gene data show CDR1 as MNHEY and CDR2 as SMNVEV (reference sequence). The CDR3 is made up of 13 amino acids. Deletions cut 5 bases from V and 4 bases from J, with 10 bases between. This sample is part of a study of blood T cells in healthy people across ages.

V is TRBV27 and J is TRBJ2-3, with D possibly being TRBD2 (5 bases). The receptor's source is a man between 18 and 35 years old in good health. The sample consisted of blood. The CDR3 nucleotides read TGTGCCAGCAGTGGCATCGGGGCAGATACGCAGTATTTT. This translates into CASSGIGADTQYF.